The present entry profiles one TCR beta chain with its context. The antigen remains undetermined. The diagnostic basis comprised clinical symptoms, serum thyroxine and TRAb, thyroid ultrasound and orbital computed tomography. The sample belongs to a study of T cells in Graves' hyperthyroidism and ophthalmopathy. Study-level results: Most thyroid clonotypes expanded above 0.001 were also detected in blood.

RNA transcripts provided the source from which TCR beta CDR3 regions were amplified. The primer set for the first-round RT-PCR of the TCR CDR3 was HTBI. TCRdb called the multiplex PCR reads again in MiXCR, with one record for every CDR3 protein. In the table there are over 400,000 distinct CDR3 sequences, 22% of which are singletons. CDR3 length equals 13 residues. Trimming took off 5 bases at V and 6 bases at J, with 11 bases between the two ends. CDR1 and CDR2 (germline): SGHNT, YENEEA. This receptor was taken from a woman between 65 and 79 years old with Graves' ophthalmopathy. The sample was blood. The rearrangement links TRBV11-3 to TRBJ2-1; D gene unclear. The CDR3 sequence is CASSLAAPNEQFF. CDR3 DNA sequence: TGTGCCAGCAGCCTGGCAGCCCCCAATGAGCAGTTCTTC.